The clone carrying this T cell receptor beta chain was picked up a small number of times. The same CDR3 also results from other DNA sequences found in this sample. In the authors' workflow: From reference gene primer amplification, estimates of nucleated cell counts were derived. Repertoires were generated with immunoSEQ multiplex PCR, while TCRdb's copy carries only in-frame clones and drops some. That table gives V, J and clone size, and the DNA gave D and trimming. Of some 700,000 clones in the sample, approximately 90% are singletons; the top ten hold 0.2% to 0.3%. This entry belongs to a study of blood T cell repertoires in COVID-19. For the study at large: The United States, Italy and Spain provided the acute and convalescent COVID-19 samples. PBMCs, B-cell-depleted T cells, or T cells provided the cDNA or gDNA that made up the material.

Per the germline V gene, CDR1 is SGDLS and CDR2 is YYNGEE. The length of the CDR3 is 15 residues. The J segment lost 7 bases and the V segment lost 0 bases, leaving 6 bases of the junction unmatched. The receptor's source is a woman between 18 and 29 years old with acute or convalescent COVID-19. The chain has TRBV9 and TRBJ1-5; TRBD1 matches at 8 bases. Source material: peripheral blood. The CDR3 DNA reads TGTGCCAGCAGCGTAGGGGGACAGGCGGGCCAGCCCCAGCATTTT. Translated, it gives CASSVGGQAGQPQHF.